The clone carrying this TCR beta chain was recorded a few times. The antigen is undetermined. The data were taken from a study of sequential checkpoint blockade in melanoma. The overall study: TCRbeta immunosequencing was performed on DNA from over 90 pretreatment melanoma tumor samples.

Study observations and caveats: Rising tumor T-cell fraction and clonality meant about 30 times likelier benefit.

CDR1 is MDHEN and CDR2 is SYDVKM in the germline V gene. The CDR3 is 13 residues long. The V end was cut by 8 bases, the J end by 7 bases, with 17 bases between. Stated treatment: randomized to nivolumab then ipilimumab (arm A) or the reverse (arm B). No patient had prior DNA-damaging chemotherapy. Generated by immunoSEQ multiplex PCR, the TCRdb table keeps only in-frame clones and is missing some. The sample holds about 12,000 clones, roughly a quarter seen once. The specimen comprised tumor tissue (inferred from file names), sampled from a patient given nivolumab and ipilimumab in sequence. J is TRBJ1-2 and V is TRBV28; the D gene is possibly TRBD1 (5 bases). This sequence originates from a human donor with melanoma. CDR3 coding DNA: TGTGCCAGCGGGTCTCGGGCCGGGGCTGGCTACACCTTC. Protein sequence: CASGSRAGAGYTF.